Reported below is one T cell receptor beta chain. Antigen: not known. Sequenced by immunoSEQ multiplex PCR; TCRdb stores in-frame clones only, minus some. The table lists 60,000 to 80,000 clones, about 90% of them singletons, with less than 0.55% in the top ten. The germline V gene encodes CDR1 ENHRY and CDR2 SYGVKD. V gave up 3 bases and J gave up 9 bases; unmatched junction bases: 6. The CDR3 has 14 residues. The sample originates from a study of OX40 agonist ivuxolimab in advanced cancers. The study's findings and limits: The study found among the lowest clonal expansion in partial responders at 0.1-3.0 mg/kg.

This clonotype was obtained from an adult with an advanced solid tumor such as melanoma, head and neck, liver or kidney cancer. The sequences come from CD4+ or CD8+ T cells sorted from blood, collected in a trial of the OX40 agonist ivuxolimab. V gene TRBV10-3 combines with J gene TRBJ1-2; 11 positions agree with TRBD1. The CDR3 region has the DNA TGTGCCATCAGTGACCTAGGACAGGGGGCAAGCTACACCTTC. Translating it yields CAISDLGQGASYTF.